These 32 T cell receptor beta chains originate from one sample sequenced in a study of T-cell memory formation after mild COVID-19. MiXCR, applied by TCRdb to the 5' RACE reads, yields one record per CDR3 protein. The sample lists roughly 240,000 distinct CDR3 sequences, just over 15% occurring once. Sequenced material: PBMCs or a T cell subset sorted from them (not recorded which). All receptors derive from an adult woman who had mild COVID-19 (a few samples of this study predate the infection). Cell type and time point are not known.

The V and J genes are TRBV5-1 and TRBJ2-6; tentative D call: TRBD1 (6 bases). Germline-derived CDR1 and CDR2 are SGHRS and YFSETQ. This CDR3 is built from 15 residues. With 7 bases removed from V and 2 bases from J, the gap between germline ends came to 13 bases. The CDR3 nucleotides read TGCGCCAGCGGGAGAGGGGGAACTGGGGCCAACGTCCTGACTTTC. Amino acid sequence: CASGRGGTGANVLTF.

The sample holds a few counts of this clonotype. The genes are TRBV10-3 and TRBJ2-1; 8 bases are shared with TRBD2. The CDR3 contains 15 residues. CDR1 ENHRY and CDR2 SYGVKD come from the germline V gene. V was clipped by 0 bases and J by 8 bases; unmatched bases: 6. CDR3 bases: TGTGCCATCAGTGAGTCGATAGCGGGGATAGATGAGCAGTTCTTC. Its translation: CAISESIAGIDEQFF.

The chain joins TRBV7-8 to TRBJ1-4; D uncertain. Germline-derived CDR1 and CDR2 are SGHVS and FQNEAQ. This CDR3 contains 12 residues. V lost 6 bases, J lost 5 bases, and 7 bases lay in between. For the CDR3, the DNA is TGTGCCAGCAGGGGTGAGAATGAAAAACTGTTTTTT. Residues: CASRGENEKLFF.

This chain connects TRBV12-3 or TRBV12-4 to TRBJ2-1; either TRBD1 or TRBD2 may supply D (6 bases each). This CDR3 is built from 15 residues. Trimming removed 4 bases at V and 0 bases at J, with 10 bases between. CDR3 bases: TGTGCCAGCAGTTCGGGGGCCTACTCCTACAATGAGCAGTTCTTC. Its translation is CASSSGAYSYNEQFF.

This clonotype came up many times. CDR3 protein: CASSPREAGGHGYTF. The CDR3 DNA is TGTGCCAGCAGCCCTAGAGAGGCAGGGGGCCATGGCTACACCTTC. The V call is TRBV11-3, the J call TRBJ1-2; 8 bases are shared with TRBD1. The J segment lost 6 bases and the V segment lost 5 bases, leaving 11 bases of the junction unmatched. Per the germline V gene, CDR1 is SGHNT and CDR2 is YENEEA. CDR3 length: 15 amino acids.

The chain couples TRBV5-5 to TRBJ1-2; D not certain. This CDR3 contains 14 residues. Trimming removed 0 bases at V and 4 bases at J, with 10 bases between. Germline V gene data show CDR1 as SGHKS and CDR2 as YYEKEE (reference sequence). The CDR3 sequence: CASSLVAGSYGYTF. The CDR3 coding sequence is TGTGCCAGCAGCTTGGTTGCGGGCAGCTATGGCTACACCTTC.

The gene calls are TRBV20-1 and TRBJ2-1, with 9 bases identical to TRBD2. V lost 0 bases and J lost 5; bases outside the gene matches: 5. CDR3 length: 15 amino acids. CDR1 and CDR2 (germline): DFQATT, SNEGSKA (reference sequence). The CDR3, as DNA: TGCAGTGCTAGAGACGCGGGAGGGTTCAACAATGAGCAGTTCTTC. Translation: CSARDAGGFNNEQFF.

This clonotype was counted a few times. This chain uses TRBV6-6 with TRBJ1-1; no definite D call. Germline V lookup: CDR1 MNHNY, CDR2 SVGAGI (reference sequence). This CDR3 is 13 amino acids long. The V end was cut by 5 bases, the J end by 4 bases, with 11 bases between. The DNA of the CDR3 is TGTGCCAGCAGTGCCCTGGTTGGCACTGAAGCTTTCTTT. Translated, it gives CASSALVGTEAFF.

The V call is TRBV14, the J call TRBJ1-6; D possibly corresponds to TRBD1 (5 bases). The germline V and J ends were trimmed by 2 bases and 10 bases, with 9 bases remaining between them. Germline V gives CDR1 SGHDN, CDR2 FVKESK. The CDR3 has 13 residues. Here the CDR3 reads CASSQTGRSPLHF. The CDR3 DNA reads TGTGCCAGCAGCCAAACGGGACGCTCACCCCTCCACTTT.

In its sample, this clonotype was seen many times. The chain combines TRBV20-1 with TRBJ1-5, with D uncertain. The V gene's germline CDR1 is DFQATT and CDR2 SNEGSKA (reference sequence). Trimming left V 3 bases short and J 3 bases short, with 9 bases between. The CDR3 loop spans 13 amino acids. CDR3 protein: CSASGQINQPQHF. DNA of the CDR3: TGCAGTGCTAGCGGTCAGATCAATCAGCCCCAGCATTTT.

This clonotype has more than one count but fewer than ten. This rearrangement joins TRBV3-1 to TRBJ1-2; 7 positions match TRBD1. The CDR3 is 15 amino acids. Germline V gene sequence: CDR1 LGHDT, CDR2 YNNKEL (reference sequence). V was pared by 3 bases and J by 5 bases, with 9 bases of the junction left unmatched. CDR3 coding DNA: TGTGCCAGCAGCCATACAGGGGCCACGGTTTATGGCTACACCTTC. This translates into CASSHTGATVYGYTF. The full variable domain, completed using reference TRBV3-1 and TRBJ1-2, is DTAVSQTPKYLVTQMGNDKSIKCEQNLGHDTMYWYKQDSKKFLKIMFSYNNKELIINETVPNRFSPKSPDKAHLNLHINSLELGDSAVYFCASSHTGATVYGYTFGSGTRLTVV.

V usage is TRBV3-1 and J usage is TRBJ2-6; tentative D call: TRBD1 (6 bases). The CDR3 runs to 14 residues. Germline lookup yields CDR1 LGHDT and CDR2 YNNKEL (reference sequence). Trimming took off 7 bases at V and 4 bases at J, with 11 bases between the two ends. CDR3 region: CASKLGTGANVLTF. The CDR3 DNA sequence: TGTGCCAGCAAACTGGGGACAGGGGCCAACGTCCTGACTTTC. The full variable domain, in which reference TRBV3-1 and TRBJ2-6 provide the parts outside the CDR3, is DTAVSQTPKYLVTQMGNDKSIKCEQNLGHDTMYWYKQDSKKFLKIMFSYNNKELIINETVPNRFSPKSPDKAHLNLHINSLELGDSAVYFCASKLGTGANVLTFGAGSRLTVL.

This clonotype was found a few times. The chain links TRBV7-2 to TRBJ2-3; unclear D gene. This CDR3 region has 16 residues. Per germline, CDR1 SGHTA and CDR2 FQGNSA. The ends were cut back, 5 bases at V and 1 base at J, with 16 bases in the middle. This chain's CDR3 is CASSRIEVRRTDTQYF. Here the CDR3 DNA reads TGTGCCAGCAGCCGAATCGAGGTTAGGCGCACAGATACGCAGTATTTT.

The chain combines TRBV27 with TRBJ1-5; D is possibly TRBD1 (6 bases). The length of the CDR3 is 15 residues. Trimming cost V 2 bases and J 7 bases, with 15 bases left between them. The germline V gene has CDR1 MNHEY and CDR2 SMNVEV (reference sequence). The CDR3 reads CASSLVPGAGQPQHF. Written as DNA, the CDR3 is TGTGCCAGCAGTTTAGTGCCGGGGGCCGGGCAGCCCCAGCATTTT.

Here the CDR3 reads CASSPLGGDGTGELFF. CDR3 in DNA: TGTGCCAGCAGCCCCCTAGGAGGGGACGGCACCGGGGAGCTGTTTTTT. This chain connects TRBV5-5 to TRBJ2-2; the D gene is possibly TRBD2 (6 bases). Trimming pared 4 bases from V and 4 bases from J, leaving 17 bases between. Per germline, CDR1 SGHKS and CDR2 YYEKEE (reference sequence). The CDR3 spans 16 residues. Filled out from reference TRBV5-5 and TRBJ2-2, the complete variable domain reads DAGVTQSPTHLIKTRGQQVTLRCSPISGHKSVSWYQQVLGQGPQFIFQYYEKEERGRGNFPDRFSARQFPNYSSELNVNALLLGDSALYLCASSPLGGDGTGELFFGEGSRLTVL.

V is TRBV20-1 and J is TRBJ2-7; 9 bases are shared with TRBD2. The ends lost 3 bases at V and 4 bases at J; junction bases unmatched: 1. The germline V gene encodes CDR1 DFQATT and CDR2 SNEGSKA (reference sequence). CDR3 length: 12 residues. The CDR3 DNA reads as TGCAGTGCTAGGACTAGCGGTTACGAGCAGTACTTC. Translated, it gives CSARTSGYEQYF.

This chain connects TRBV7-9 to TRBJ2-5; unclear D gene. The CDR3 totals 14 residues. Trimming took 1 base from V and 3 from J, leaving 9 bases between them. The germline CDR1 and CDR2 sequences are SEHNR and FQNEAQ (reference sequence). CDR3 sequence: CASSLEVRKETQYF. The CDR3 nucleotides are TGTGCCAGCAGCTTAGAAGTGAGGAAAGAGACCCAGTACTTC.

This clonotype was seen a handful of times. The chain is built from TRBV19 and TRBJ2-2; TRBD2 might be the D (5 bases). From germline, CDR1 is LNHDA and CDR2 SQIVND (reference sequence). The CDR3 is 13 residues long. V lost 10 bases and J 5 bases, leaving 14 bases between the germline ends. The CDR3 protein is CATSDRGTGELFF. The CDR3 DNA sequence: TGTGCCACCTCGGACCGGGGTACCGGGGAGCTGTTTTTT.

The sample holds a few counts of this clonotype. This sequence joins TRBV10-3 and TRBJ2-7; 7 nucleotides align to TRBD1. J gave up 2 bases and V 3 bases, and 7 bases lay outside the gene matches. Germline CDR1 reads ENHRY; CDR2 reads SYGVKD. CDR3 length: 15 residues. CDR3 DNA sequence: TGTGCCATCAGTGATTCGGACAGGCGGCCCTACGAGCAGTACTTC. It translates to CAISDSDRRPYEQYF.

This sequence joins TRBV7-2 and TRBJ2-1, with TRBD2 matching over 13 bases. Germline CDR1 is SGHTA and CDR2 is FQGNSA. With 4 bases clipped from V and 9 bases from J, the junction kept 6 bases outside the gene matches. The length of the CDR3 is 15 residues. The CDR3 nucleotides are TGTGCCAGCAGCTCAAGACTAGCGGGAGGTGTTGAGCAGTTCTTC. Encoded protein: CASSSRLAGGVEQFF. The full variable domain, completed using reference TRBV7-2 and TRBJ2-1, is GAGVSQSPSNKVTEKGKDVELRCDPISGHTALYWYRQSLGQGLEFLIYFQGNSAPDKSGLPSDRFSAERTGGSVSTLTIQRTQQEDSAVYLCASSSRLAGGVEQFFGPGTRLTVL.

This clonotype has more than one count but fewer than ten. The chain joins TRBV4-1 to TRBJ2-6; D gene uncertain. Per germline, CDR1 MGHRA and CDR2 YSYEKL. The V gene lost 1 base and the J gene lost 0 bases, with 10 bases spanning the gap. The CDR3 is made up of 17 amino acids. In DNA, the CDR3 is TGCGCCAGCAGCCAAGGTAAAGAAGTCTCTGGGGCCAACGTCCTGACTTTC. It is translated as CASSQGKEVSGANVLTF.

CDR3 DNA sequence: TGTGCCAGCAGCCCCAGAGGGGGTGGGCTAGCGGGGGGCCATGAGCAGTTCTTC. Translation: CASSPRGGGLAGGHEQFF. The chain recombines TRBV9 with TRBJ2-1; TRBD2 matches 11 bases. Germline lookup yields CDR1 SGDLS and CDR2 YYNGEE. CDR3 length equals 18 residues. The junction had 17 bases not matched to a gene; V was cut back by 4 bases and J by 8 bases.

The chain recombines TRBV20-1 with TRBJ2-1, with D uncertain. The CDR3 sequence is 13 residues long. Germline V CDR1 and CDR2: DFQATT, SNEGSKA (reference sequence). The V gene lost 6 bases and the J gene lost 6 bases, with 15 bases spanning the gap. The CDR3 nucleotides read TGCAGTGCACCTACTTGGGAAAGCAATGAGCAGTTCTTC. Encoded protein: CSAPTWESNEQFF.

Only a few counts were recorded for this clonotype. The chain is built from TRBV12-3 or TRBV12-4 and TRBJ2-3, with D possibly TRBD2 on 7 matching bases. V lost 1 base to trimming and J lost 1 base, with 9 bases between them. The CDR3 is 15 amino acids. CDR3 bases: TGTGCCAGCAGTTTAGGGCGGGGGCGCACAGATACGCAGTATTTT. Encoded protein: CASSLGRGRTDTQYF.

This clonotype has a handful of counts. This sequence joins TRBV5-5 and TRBJ2-5, with 7 positions matching TRBD1. The CDR3 has 15 residues. The germline V gene encodes CDR1 SGHKS and CDR2 YYEKEE (reference sequence). The V segment lost 4 bases and the J segment 0 bases; nucleotides outside the gene matches: 6. CDR3 DNA: TGTGCCAGCAGCGTGAGACAGGGATACCAAGAGACCCAGTACTTC. The encoded protein is CASSVRQGYQETQYF.

The CDR3 loop is CASSTIAGTVNEKLFF. The CDR3 DNA follows: TGTGCCAGCAGCACCATTGCCGGGACCGTTAATGAAAAACTGTTTTTT. The V gene is TRBV7-6, the J gene TRBJ1-4, with D perhaps TRBD1 (5 bases). V shed 5 bases and J shed 4 bases, with 17 bases lying between them. Germline V gene data show CDR1 as SGHVS and CDR2 as FNYEAQ. There are 16 residues in the CDR3. The full variable domain, rest sourced from reference TRBV7-6 and TRBJ1-4, is GAGVSQSPRYKVTKRGQDVALRCDPISGHVSLYWYRQALGQGPEFLTYFNYEAQQDKSGLPNDRFSAERPEGSISTLTIQRTEQRDSAMYRCASSTIAGTVNEKLFFGSGTQLSVL.

This clonotype occurred a few times. The V gene is TRBV7-9, the J gene TRBJ1-1; 9 bases are shared with TRBD1. The CDR3 sequence is 15 residues long. The V and J ends lost 5 bases and 4 bases, in that order; junction bases with no gene match: 8. Germline V lookup: CDR1 SEHNR, CDR2 FQNEAQ (reference sequence). The CDR3 sequence: CASSEPQGAFTEAFF. DNA for the CDR3: TGTGCCAGCAGCGAACCACAGGGGGCGTTCACTGAAGCTTTCTTT. Complete variable domain (other parts from reference TRBV7-9 and TRBJ1-1): DTGVSQNPRHKITKRGQNVTFRCDPISEHNRLYWYRQTLGQGPEFLTYFQNEAQLEKSRLLSDRFSAERPKGSFSTLEIQRTEQGDSAMYLCASSEPQGAFTEAFFGQGTRLTVV.

The chain couples TRBV6-2 or TRBV6-3 to TRBJ2-7; a weak D match, TRBD1 (5 bases). Germline CDR1 reads MNHEY; CDR2 reads SVGEGT. CDR3 length equals 17 residues. V was shortened by 0 bases and J by 1 base, with 16 bases between the two germline ends. DNA for the CDR3: TGTGCCAGCAGTTACTCGTTCCAGGGCCTTCTTTCCTACGAGCAGTACTTC. Its protein is CASSYSFQGLLSYEQYF.

The gene calls are TRBV7-2 and TRBJ2-1; D is perhaps TRBD2 (5 bases). CDR1 is SGHTA and CDR2 is FQGNSA in the germline V gene. The CDR3 totals 13 residues. Trimming removed 3 bases at V and 5 bases at J, with 8 bases between. The CDR3 is CASSFVGDNEQFF. The CDR3 DNA follows: TGTGCCAGCAGCTTCGTCGGGGACAATGAGCAGTTCTTC.

V and J are TRBV5-1 and TRBJ1-2, with D perhaps matching TRBD1 (5 bases). Per germline, CDR1 SGHRS and CDR2 YFSETQ. V was trimmed by 0 bases and J by 8 bases, leaving 14 bases between them. This CDR3 contains 14 residues. CDR3 DNA sequence: TGCGCCAGCAGCTTGGATGGGACTAATCGCGGCTACACCTTC. Translating gives CASSLDGTNRGYTF. Supplemented by reference TRBV5-1 and TRBJ1-2, the full variable domain reads KAGVTQTPRYLIKTRGQQVTLSCSPISGHRSVSWYQQTPGQGLQFLFEYFSETQRNKGNFPGRFSGRQFSNSRSEMNVSTLELGDSALYLCASSLDGTNRGYTFGSGTRLTVV.

This chain connects TRBV18 to TRBJ1-1, with 7 nucleotides matching TRBD1. Germline CDR1 is KGHSH and CDR2 is LQKENI. Germline trimming cut 4 bases from V and 2 bases from J; bases unmatched to any gene: 7. The CDR3 runs 15 residues. Here the CDR3 DNA reads TGTGCCAGCTCACTACAGACAGGGCCTAACACTGAAGCTTTCTTT. This codes for CASSLQTGPNTEAFF.

This clonotype has a handful of counts. The CDR3 here is CASLRVNTEAFF. The DNA for the CDR3 is TGTGCCAGCCTCCGGGTGAACACTGAAGCTTTCTTT. V gene TRBV12-3 or TRBV12-4 combines with J gene TRBJ1-1; D not certain. There are 12 residues in the CDR3. Trimming removed 8 bases from V and 0 bases from J, with 7 bases in between.